A single sample is the source of the 5 T cell receptor beta chains below, sequenced in a study of cytomegalovirus exposure and HLA in healthy donors. It was with 60 Vbeta and 13 Jbeta primers that the PCR ran. TCRdb's copy holds only in-frame clones and misses some; the assay was immunoSEQ multiplex PCR. The repertoire has about 140,000 clones, 70% to 80% of them found once; the top ten carry approximately 4%. Sequenced material: PBMCs. These receptors originate from a man in his late teens or twenties in good health and CMV-seronegative.

The chain employs TRBV10-1 and TRBJ1-1; D not resolved. The V end lost 3 bases, the J end lost 1 base, and 9 bases lay between the germline ends. CDR1 and CDR2 (germline): WNHNN, SYGVQD (reference sequence). The CDR3 extends over 14 amino acids. The CDR3 reads CASSEDTTNTEAFF. The CDR3 coding sequence is TGCGCCAGCAGTGAAGACACGACGAACACTGAAGCTTTCTTT.

This rearrangement joins TRBV5-3 to TRBJ2-7, with 8 bases identical to TRBD2. TRBV5-3 is treated as an ORF (open reading frame) with a function not yet certain. V shed 0 bases, J shed 2 bases, and the junction held 7 bases outside the gene matches. The CDR3 has 16 amino acids. In DNA, the CDR3 is TGTGCCAGAAGCTTGGCCGAGCGGGGGCGACCCTACGAGCAGTACTTC. Translated: CARSLAERGRPYEQYF.

This clone was recorded only once. The chain joins TRBV4-1 to TRBJ2-5; D not certain. The DNA matches TRBJ2-7 better at its end, which makes the J call doubtful. CDR1 MGHRA and CDR2 YSYEKL come from the germline V gene. The CDR3 extends over 14 amino acids. CDR3 nucleotides: TGCGCCAGCAGCCAAGGAGCATTCTCCTACGAGCAGTACTTC. It is translated as CASSQGAFSYEQYF.

The chain recombines TRBV18 with TRBJ1-5, with 9 bases that match TRBD1. Germline assignment: CDR1 KGHSH and CDR2 LQKENI. The CDR3 totals 17 residues. Germline trimming cut 0 bases from V and 6 bases from J; bases unmatched to any gene: 9. The CDR3 sequence is CASSPPNSDRGFQPQHF. In nucleotides, the CDR3 is TGTGCCAGCTCACCACCGAACTCGGACAGGGGATTTCAGCCCCAGCATTTT.

The chain has TRBV18 and TRBJ2-3; 7 bases are shared with TRBD2. The V and J ends lost 4 bases and 5 bases, in that order; junction bases with no gene match: 6. The CDR3 has 14 amino acids. CDR1 and CDR2 from the germline V gene are KGHSH and LQKENI. CDR3 loop: CASSLKGREDTQYF. CDR3 DNA sequence: TGTGCCAGCTCACTCAAGGGGAGGGAAGATACGCAGTATTTT. Based on the CDR3 plus reference TRBV18 and TRBJ2-3, the full variable domain is NAGVMQNPRHLVRRRGQEARLRCSPMKGHSHVYWYRQLPEEGLKFMVYLQKENIIDESGMPKERFSAEFPKEGPSILRIQQVVRGDSAAYFCASSLKGREDTQYFGPGTRLTVL.